This T cell receptor beta chain stems from a study of blood T cell repertoires in COVID-19. The table came from immunoSEQ multiplex PCR; TCRdb's copy has only in-frame clones and leaves some out. There are roughly 190,000 clones in the sample; 65% to 90% occur only once, and 10% to 15% lies in the top ten. Each participant's cohort was designated according to participant-reported clinical history. Donors in Cohort 3 counted as recovered after two negative PCRs, clearance, or symptom resolution. Sequences were obtained from PBMCs or T cells enriched from blood (not recorded which). The clonotype comes from a man between 40 and 49 years old who had recovered from COVID-19.

The CDR3 protein is CASPLGAGGSWGYTF. Written as DNA, the CDR3 is TGTGCCAGCCCCCTGGGGGCAGGGGGCTCTTGGGGCTACACCTTC. The J gene is TRBJ1-2, the V gene TRBV27; TRBD1 aligns across 8 bases. V shed 8 bases and J 8 bases; nucleotides not matched to a gene: 16. This CDR3 has 15 amino acids. Per the germline V gene, CDR1 is MNHEY and CDR2 is SMNVEV (reference sequence).